These 9 T cell receptor beta chains share one sample of origin, sequenced in a study of beta chain features in type 1 diabetes. Study outcomes and limitations: Within each of all four CD4+ subsets, Type 1 diabetes patients had TCRB CDR3s that were moderately but significantly shorter.

Their specific antigens are unknown. TCRB transcripts that were expressed got sequenced, as all of the isolated RNA had been reverse transcribed. Libraries were prepared by immunoSEQ multiplex PCR; TCRdb keeps only in-frame clonotypes and omits some of them. The data show around 30,000 clones, 65% seen once. Sequenced: Tregs from blood. The origin of the receptors is a woman aged 25 to 39 with type 1 diabetes.

This clone showed up just a few times. The chain joins TRBV7-9 to TRBJ2-1; 9 positions agree with TRBD1. The CDR3 totals 15 residues. Germline trimming cut 7 bases from V and 4 bases from J; bases unmatched to any gene: 8. Germline V gene sequence: CDR1 SEHNR, CDR2 FQNEAQ (reference sequence). CDR3 loop: CASNEPGQGYNEQFF. DNA of the CDR3: TGTGCCAGCAACGAACCGGGACAGGGATACAATGAGCAGTTCTTC.

CDR3 sequence: CASSLGRDITDTQYF. CDR3 bases: TGTGCCAGCAGCTTGGGCCGGGACATTACAGATACGCAGTATTTT. The J gene is TRBJ2-3, the V gene TRBV11-2; weak D call: TRBD1 (6 bases). Trimming pared 3 bases from V and 3 bases from J, leaving 13 bases between. Germline CDR1 and CDR2: SGHAT and FQNNGV. CDR3 length: 15 amino acids.

The chain employs TRBV2 and TRBJ2-1; TRBD2 aligns across 8 bases. The J segment lost 5 bases and the V segment lost 7 bases, leaving 7 bases of the junction unmatched. Germline loops: CDR1 SNHLY, CDR2 FYNNEI. The CDR3 runs to 14 residues. The CDR3 sequence: CASTPRLANNEQFF. CDR3 coding DNA: TGTGCCAGCACACCTAGACTAGCGAACAATGAGCAGTTCTTC.

The sample holds one count of this clone. The J gene is TRBJ2-7, the V gene TRBV4-2; D possibly corresponds to TRBD1 (5 bases). The germline V gene has CDR1 LGHNA and CDR2 YNFKEQ. V gave up 0 bases and J gave up 3 bases, with 12 bases separating them. The CDR3 is 15 amino acids. The CDR3, as DNA: TGTGCCAGCAGCCAAGATGGGCGACAGAACTACGAGCAGTACTTC. Translated: CASSQDGRQNYEQYF.

The V gene is TRBV7-9, the J gene TRBJ1-2, with unresolved D. The CDR3 totals 14 residues. Deletions cut 4 bases from V and 4 bases from J, with 13 bases between. Germline V gene sequence: CDR1 SEHNR, CDR2 FQNEAQ (reference sequence). This CDR3 is CASSSLAGTYGYTF. Written as DNA, the CDR3 is TGTGCCAGCAGCTCCCTCGCGGGCACCTATGGCTACACCTTC. Filled out from reference TRBV7-9 and TRBJ1-2, the complete variable domain reads DTGVSQNPRHKITKRGQNVTFRCDPISEHNRLYWYRQTLGQGPEFLTYFQNEAQLEKSRLLSDRFSAERPKGSFSTLEIQRTEQGDSAMYLCASSSLAGTYGYTFGSGTRLTVV.

This sequence joins TRBV27 and TRBJ2-7; weak D call: TRBD2 (5 bases). The CDR3 totals 15 residues. The V end was cut by 6 bases, the J end by 0 bases, with 15 bases between. The V gene's germline CDR1 is MNHEY and CDR2 SMNVEV (reference sequence). The CDR3 DNA follows: TGTGCCAGCAGCCCAACTAGTTCCTACTCCTACGAGCAGTACTTC. Protein product: CASSPTSSYSYEQYF.

V and J are TRBV20-1 and TRBJ2-5; a possible D gene is TRBD2 (5 bases). The germline V gene has CDR1 DFQATT and CDR2 SNEGSKA (reference sequence). V dropped 5 bases and J dropped 4 bases, with 5 bases sitting between them. There are 10 residues in the CDR3. CDR3 DNA sequence: TGCAGTGCTCGGGGAGAGACCCAGTACTTC. This gives the protein CSARGETQYF.

This clone turned up a few times. V gene TRBV14 combines with J gene TRBJ2-7, with D maybe TRBD2 (6 bases). Per germline, CDR1 SGHDN and CDR2 FVKESK. V was clipped by 1 base and J by 3 bases, with 10 bases between them. The CDR3 sequence is 14 residues long. The CDR3 DNA reads TGTGCCAGCAGCCAAGGGGACTTCCACTACGAGCAGTACTTC. Encoded protein: CASSQGDFHYEQYF.

V and J are TRBV6-5 and TRBJ1-1; D gene uncertain. CDR1 MNHEY and CDR2 SVGAGI come from the germline V gene. Trimming took 2 bases from V and 5 from J, leaving 12 bases between them. The CDR3 is made up of 14 amino acids. As DNA, the CDR3 is TGTGCCAGCAGTTACAGCATAAGAGGGACTGAAGCTTTCTTT. Encoded protein: CASSYSIRGTEAFF.